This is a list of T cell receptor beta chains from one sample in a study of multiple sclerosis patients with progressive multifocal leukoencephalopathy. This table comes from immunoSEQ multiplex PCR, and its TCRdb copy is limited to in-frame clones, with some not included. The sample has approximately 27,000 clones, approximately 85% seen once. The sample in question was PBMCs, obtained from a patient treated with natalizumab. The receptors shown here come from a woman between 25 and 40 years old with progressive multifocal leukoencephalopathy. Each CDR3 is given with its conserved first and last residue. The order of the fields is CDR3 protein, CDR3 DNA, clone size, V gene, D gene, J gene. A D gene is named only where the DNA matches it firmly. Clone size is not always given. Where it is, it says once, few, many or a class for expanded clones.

cdr3_aa: CASSPWTHQETQYF; cdr3_nt: TGCGCCAGCAGTCCATGGACGCACCAAGAGACCCAGTACTTC; clone_size: NA; v_call: TRBV5-1; d_call: NA; j_call: TRBJ2-5
cdr3_aa: CATSKSGSSEKLFF; cdr3_nt: TGTGCCACCAGCAAATCGGGGTCTTCTGAAAAACTGTTTTTT; clone_size: NA; v_call: TRBV15; d_call: NA; j_call: TRBJ1-4
cdr3_aa: CASSPGTRLGDTQYF; cdr3_nt: TGTGCCAGCAGCCCAGGGACCCGCCTTGGGGATACGCAGTATTTT; clone_size: NA; v_call: TRBV7-2; d_call: NA; j_call: TRBJ2-3
cdr3_aa: CASSLPGQLYEQYF; cdr3_nt: TGTGCCAGCAGCTTACCGGGACAGCTCTACGAGCAGTACTTC; clone_size: NA; v_call: TRBV5-4; d_call: TRBD1; j_call: TRBJ2-7
cdr3_aa: CASSAGTGKWSGANVLTF; cdr3_nt: TGTGCCAGCAGTGCCGGGACAGGGAAATGGTCTGGGGCCAACGTCCTGACTTTC; clone_size: once; v_call: TRBV27; d_call: TRBD1; j_call: TRBJ2-6
cdr3_aa: CASSLNPSTDTQYF; cdr3_nt: TGTGCCAGCAGCTTAAACCCTAGCACAGATACGCAGTATTTT; clone_size: NA; v_call: TRBV7-3; d_call: NA; j_call: TRBJ2-3
cdr3_aa: CASSPGTSGGWGETQYF; cdr3_nt: TGTGCCAGCAGCCCCGGGACTAGCGGGGGGTGGGGAGAGACCCAGTACTTC; clone_size: NA; v_call: TRBV7-8; d_call: TRBD2; j_call: TRBJ2-5
cdr3_aa: CASSPRLGQNTEAFF; cdr3_nt: TGTGCCAGCAGCCCCAGATTGGGGCAGAACACTGAAGCTTTCTTT; clone_size: NA; v_call: TRBV5-4; d_call: NA; j_call: TRBJ1-1
cdr3_aa: CASIKGMNGNTIYF; cdr3_nt: TGTGCCAGCATTAAGGGGATGAATGGAAACACCATATATTTT; clone_size: NA; v_call: TRBV2; d_call: NA; j_call: TRBJ1-3
cdr3_aa: CASSFAYEAFF; cdr3_nt: TGTGCCAGCAGCTTTGCGTATGAAGCTTTCTTT; clone_size: NA; v_call: TRBV5-6; d_call: NA; j_call: TRBJ1-1
cdr3_aa: CASSVAGTYPFNEQFF; cdr3_nt: TGTGCCAGCAGCGTAGCCGGGACCTACCCTTTCAATGAGCAGTTCTTC; clone_size: NA; v_call: TRBV9; d_call: NA; j_call: TRBJ2-1
cdr3_aa: CASSLGGEESYGYTF; cdr3_nt: TGTGCCAGCAGTTTGGGCGGGGAAGAGAGCTATGGCTACACCTTC; clone_size: NA; v_call: TRBV28; d_call: NA; j_call: TRBJ1-2
cdr3_aa: CASSAPGRETQYF; cdr3_nt: TGCGCCAGCAGCGCCCCCGGGAGAGAGACCCAGTACTTC; clone_size: once; v_call: TRBV5-1; d_call: NA; j_call: TRBJ2-5
cdr3_aa: CASSVGGTYNEQFF; cdr3_nt: TGTGCCAGCAGCGTAGGGGGAACCTACAATGAGCAGTTCTTC; clone_size: NA; v_call: TRBV9; d_call: NA; j_call: TRBJ2-1
cdr3_aa: CSAYRGHEQYF; cdr3_nt: TGCAGCGCCTACAGGGGCCACGAGCAGTACTTC; clone_size: NA; v_call: TRBV29-1; d_call: TRBD1; j_call: TRBJ2-7
cdr3_aa: CASSLAPGLADLGFF; cdr3_nt: TGCGCCAGCAGCTTAGCACCGGGACTAGCGGACCTAGGGTTCTTC; clone_size: NA; v_call: TRBV5-1; d_call: TRBD2; j_call: TRBJ2-1
cdr3_aa: CASSSEINQPQHF; cdr3_nt: TGTGCCAGCAGTTCCGAAATCAATCAGCCCCAGCATTTT; clone_size: NA; v_call: TRBV7-8; d_call: NA; j_call: TRBJ1-5
cdr3_aa: CAWTRGRWTEAFF; cdr3_nt: TGTGCCTGGACCAGGGGGCGGTGGACTGAAGCTTTCTTT; clone_size: NA; v_call: TRBV30; d_call: TRBD1; j_call: TRBJ1-1
cdr3_aa: CASSSGKEPNQPQHF; cdr3_nt: TGTGCCAGCAGCTCCGGGAAAGAACCCAATCAGCCCCAGCATTTT; clone_size: NA; v_call: TRBV7-9; d_call: NA; j_call: TRBJ1-5
cdr3_aa: CASSLGATGRYEQYF; cdr3_nt: TGTGCCAGCAGTTTAGGGGCGACAGGGAGGTACGAGCAGTACTTC; clone_size: NA; v_call: TRBV6-5; d_call: NA; j_call: TRBJ2-7
cdr3_aa: CASSSTGNGYTF; cdr3_nt: TGCGCCAGCAGTTCGACAGGGAATGGCTACACCTTC; clone_size: NA; v_call: TRBV5-1; d_call: TRBD1; j_call: TRBJ1-2
cdr3_aa: CASSHRGAVNIQYF; cdr3_nt: TGTGCCAGCAGTCATCGGGGGGCCGTTAACATTCAGTACTTC; clone_size: NA; v_call: TRBV27; d_call: NA; j_call: TRBJ2-4
cdr3_aa: CASSLQMGSSNTEAFF; cdr3_nt: TGTGCCAGCAGCTTACAAATGGGCAGTTCGAACACTGAAGCTTTCTTT; clone_size: NA; v_call: TRBV7-8; d_call: NA; j_call: TRBJ1-1
cdr3_aa: CSAGQHLNTEAFF; cdr3_nt: TGCAGCGCAGGACAGCACCTGAACACTGAAGCTTTCTTT; clone_size: NA; v_call: TRBV29-1; d_call: NA; j_call: TRBJ1-1
cdr3_aa: CASSYSSVGSTYEQYF; cdr3_nt: TGTGCCAGCAGTTACTCGAGCGTGGGTTCAACCTACGAGCAGTACTTC; clone_size: few; v_call: TRBV6-5; d_call: NA; j_call: TRBJ2-7
cdr3_aa: CASSLTGSDSPLHF; cdr3_nt: TGTGCCAGCAGCCTAACAGGGAGCGATTCACCCCTCCACTTT; clone_size: NA; v_call: TRBV11-1; d_call: NA; j_call: TRBJ1-6
cdr3_aa: CASSLSLAGVSDTQYF; cdr3_nt: TGTGCCAGCAGCTTAAGTCTAGCGGGAGTTTCAGATACGCAGTATTTT; clone_size: NA; v_call: TRBV7-2; d_call: TRBD2; j_call: TRBJ2-3
cdr3_aa: CASRTRDGCSGNTIYF; cdr3_nt: TGTGCCAGCAGAACGCGGGACGGCTGCTCTGGAAACACCATATATTTT; clone_size: NA; v_call: TRBV5-7; d_call: NA; j_call: TRBJ1-3
cdr3_aa: CASSPGTGEVRGYTF; cdr3_nt: TGTGCCAGCAGCCCGGGGACAGGGGAGGTGCGGGGCTACACCTTC; clone_size: few; v_call: TRBV7-2; d_call: TRBD1; j_call: TRBJ1-2
cdr3_aa: CASSLLGGGEQYF; cdr3_nt: TGTGCCAGCAGTTTATTAGGGGGCGGCGAGCAGTACTTC; clone_size: NA; v_call: TRBV28; d_call: TRBD1; j_call: TRBJ2-7
cdr3_aa: CASSLEGDTEAFF; cdr3_nt: TGTGCCAGCAGCTTAGAGGGGGACACTGAAGCTTTCTTT; clone_size: NA; v_call: TRBV11-1; d_call: NA; j_call: TRBJ1-1
cdr3_aa: CASRTGAEGYTF; cdr3_nt: TGCGCCAGCAGGACGGGGGCTGAGGGCTACACCTTC; clone_size: NA; v_call: TRBV5-1; d_call: NA; j_call: TRBJ1-2
cdr3_aa: CASRQASGANVLTF; cdr3_nt: TGCGCCAGCCGGCAGGCCTCTGGGGCCAACGTCCTGACTTTC; clone_size: once; v_call: TRBV5-1; d_call: NA; j_call: TRBJ2-6
cdr3_aa: CASSLEGRGTEAFF; cdr3_nt: TGCGCCAGCAGCTTGGAGGGACGCGGCACTGAAGCTTTCTTT; clone_size: NA; v_call: TRBV5-1; d_call: NA; j_call: TRBJ1-1
cdr3_aa: CATRGRGFALCGYTF; cdr3_nt: TGTGCCACGCGGGGACGAGGGTTTGCCTTGTGCGGCTACACCTTC; clone_size: NA; v_call: TRBV7-6; d_call: NA; j_call: TRBJ1-2